This record covers a single T cell receptor (beta chain). The sample comes from a study of blood T cell repertoires in COVID-19. Study context: There were acute and convalescent COVID-19 samples, and they came from the United States, Italy and Spain. The cDNA or gDNA used as material had been derived from T cells, B-cell-depleted T cells, or PBMCs.

The participants were between about 18 and 90 years old and came from under 25 US areas. In Cohort 3, a recovered donor had either two negative PCRs, clearance, or symptom resolution. The assay was immunoSEQ multiplex PCR, and TCRdb's table has in-frame clones only and misses some. Of roughly 200,000 clones listed, about 87% were seen once; the top ten hold 1.2%. V dropped 6 bases and J dropped 4 bases, with 13 bases sitting between them. CDR3 length: 14 residues. Germline CDR1 reads MNHEY; CDR2 reads SMNVEV (reference sequence). The sequenced material came from PBMCs or T cells enriched from blood (not recorded which). The chain is built from TRBV27 and TRBJ2-1; TRBD2 is a possible D gene (5 bases). The origin of this receptor is a man younger than 40 who had recovered from COVID-19. CDR3 DNA: TGTGCCAGCAGGAAAAACGGGATTTACAATGAGCAGTTCTTC. As protein: CASRKNGIYNEQFF.